The 21 T cell receptor beta chains below come from one sample, sequenced in a study of blood T cells in healthy people across ages. A second roughly 6 to 11 cycle PCR used barcoded and J-beta primers. TCRdb reanalysed the 5' RACE reads using MiXCR and keeps one entry per CDR3 protein. The profile shows around 800,000 distinct CDR3 sequences, 46% of them singletons. The sequencing input was blood. The receptors stem from an elderly man in good health.

CDR3 sequence: CSAYSSTGAAGELFF. CDR3 DNA: TGCAGCGCCTACTCCAGCACGGGAGCGGCCGGGGAGCTGTTTTTT. J is TRBJ2-2 and V is TRBV29-1, with a weak D call TRBD2 (6 bases). The CDR3 runs 15 residues. The V gene lost 7 bases and the J gene lost 6 bases, with 21 bases spanning the gap. The germline V gene has CDR1 SQVTM and CDR2 ANQGSEA.

This clonotype was seen at least ten times. This rearrangement joins TRBV29-1 to TRBJ2-1, with D tentatively TRBD1 or TRBD2 (6 bases each). Germline CDR1 is SQVTM and CDR2 is ANQGSEA. V lost 7 bases and J lost 9, with 16 bases in between. The CDR3 runs to 12 residues. The CDR3 nucleotides read TGCAGCGGAGAAGAAGGGGGGAGTGAGCAGTTCTTC. It codes for CSGEEGGSEQFF.

This clonotype was found once. This may stem from a read error, because a much larger clone lies one nucleotide away. This sequence joins TRBV7-8 and TRBJ2-6; D call uncertain. Trimming took 1 base from V and 1 from J, leaving 20 bases between them. The germline V gene has CDR1 SGHVS and CDR2 FQNEAQ. CDR3 length: 20 residues. The DNA for the CDR3 is TGTGCCAGCAGCTTAGGCGCCAGGCCTCTTACTATTTCTGGGGCCAACGTCCTGACTTTC. Amino acid sequence: CASSLGARPLTISGANVLTF.

The chain joins TRBV4-3 to TRBJ1-1; D is ambiguous. Trimming removed 2 bases at V and 1 base at J, with 5 bases between. Germline CDR1 is LGHNA and CDR2 is YSLEER. The CDR3 has 13 amino acids. The CDR3 nucleotides read TGCGCCAGCAGCCAAAAAGCGAACACTGAAGCTTTCTTT. Translation gives CASSQKANTEAFF.

This clonotype was detected a few times. The chain has TRBV6-1 and TRBJ2-5, with 9 positions matching TRBD1. The closer fit of TRBJ2-7 to the DNA end suggests the J call may be wrong. The CDR3 is made up of 18 amino acids. The germline gives CDR1 MNHNS, CDR2 SASEGT. The CDR3 region has the DNA TGTGCCAGCAGCAAGCTTAGCTCCGGGACAGGGAACCGATACGAGCAGTACTTC. Translation: CASSKLSSGTGNRYEQYF.

The V and J genes are TRBV6-1 and TRBJ2-3; TRBD2 agrees at 7 bases. The germline gives CDR1 MNHNS, CDR2 SASEGT. This CDR3 is 14 amino acids long. The J segment lost 3 bases and the V segment lost 8 bases, leaving 8 bases of the junction unmatched. CDR3 sequence: CASCLAGETDTQYF. Here the CDR3 DNA reads TGTGCCAGCTGTTTGGCGGGAGAAACAGATACGCAGTATTTT.

This chain uses TRBV30 with TRBJ2-7, with a tentative D call TRBD1 (7 bases). V dropped 0 bases and J dropped 6 bases, with 12 bases sitting between them. This CDR3 has 13 residues. Germline values: CDR1 GTSNPN, CDR2 SVGIG (reference sequence). The CDR3 sequence: CAWSVHQGGEQYF. As DNA, the CDR3 is TGTGCCTGGAGTGTACACCAGGGGGGCGAGCAGTACTTC.

To note about this clonotype: The junction and the germline gene differ at one end; a read error may be behind it. The genes are TRBV7-2 and TRBJ1-1; tentative D call: TRBD1 (5 bases). This CDR3 has 16 residues. CDR1 and CDR2 from the germline V gene are SGHTA and FQGNSA. The CDR3 is CVSSLALGIRVNEAFF. CDR3 nucleotides: TGTGTCAGCAGCTTAGCGTTGGGGATCAGGGTGAATGAAGCTTTCTTT.

This clonotype was seen more than once but under ten times. This chain joins TRBV12-3 or TRBV12-4 and TRBJ2-5, with a weak D call TRBD2 (6 bases). V lost 5 bases, J lost 1 base, and 11 bases lay in between. This CDR3 has 14 residues. In DNA, the CDR3 is TGTGCCAGCAGTGTTGGCGGGATCCAAGAGACCCAGTACTTC. This translates into CASSVGGIQETQYF.

CDR3 DNA sequence: TGCAGTGCTAGAGAGGGAGGGAGAGAGATCCAGTACTTC. Its protein is CSAREGGREIQYF. The rearrangement joins TRBV20-1 to TRBJ2-4; 7 bases agree with TRBD2. The junction had 9 bases not matched to a gene; V was cut back by 0 bases and J by 13 bases. CDR1 DFQATT and CDR2 SNEGSKA come from the germline V gene (reference sequence). CDR3 size: 13 residues.

The V and J genes are TRBV18 and TRBJ2-7; tentatively, D is TRBD2 (6 bases). This CDR3 contains 15 residues. Germline V CDR1 and CDR2: KGHSH, LQKENI. Trimming removed 1 base from V and 7 bases from J, with 17 bases in between. The CDR3 spells CASSPLVLRENEQYF. DNA for the CDR3: TGTGCCAGCTCACCACTGGTCCTTCGGGAGAATGAGCAGTACTTC. The variable domain in full, completed from reference TRBV18 and TRBJ2-7, reads NAGVMQNPRHLVRRRGQEARLRCSPMKGHSHVYWYRQLPEEGLKFMVYLQKENIIDESGMPKERFSAEFPKEGPSILRIQQVVRGDSAAYFCASSPLVLRENEQYFGPGTRLTVT.

There are many counts of this clonotype. The chain has TRBV4-2 and TRBJ2-5; 10 bases agree with TRBD2. V gave up 1 base and J gave up 6 bases; unmatched junction bases: 5. The CDR3 has 15 amino acids. Germline CDR1 reads LGHNA; CDR2 reads YNFKEQ. CDR3 sequence: CASSQGGLATKTQYF. For the CDR3, the DNA is TGTGCCAGCAGCCAAGGGGGACTAGCGACAAAGACCCAGTACTTC.

The chain uses TRBV12-3 or TRBV12-4 and TRBJ1-5, with 10 bases aligning to TRBD1. CDR3 length: 15 amino acids. Germline trimming cut 4 bases from V and 4 bases from J; bases unmatched to any gene: 4. The CDR3 reads CASSYRDRGNQPQHF. The CDR3 DNA is TGTGCCAGCAGTTATAGGGACAGGGGTAATCAGCCCCAGCATTTT.

V and J are TRBV7-9 and TRBJ2-1, with 11 nucleotides matching TRBD2. The germline CDR1 and CDR2 sequences are SEHNR and FQNEAQ (reference sequence). Trimming removed 5 bases from V and 7 bases from J; junction bases left unmatched: 10. CDR3 length: 16 amino acids. The CDR3 sequence: CASSPPLAGGRNEQFF. The DNA of the CDR3 is TGTGCCAGCAGCCCTCCCCTAGCGGGAGGAAGGAATGAGCAGTTCTTC.

V and J are TRBV14 and TRBJ1-1; 7 bases are shared with TRBD1. The CDR3 is 15 amino acids. Germline CDR1 and CDR2: SGHDN and FVKESK. V lost 4 bases, J lost 4 bases, and 9 bases stayed unmatched. The CDR3 is CASSRFRGESTEAFF. In DNA form, the CDR3 reads TGTGCCAGCAGCCGTTTCAGGGGGGAGAGCACTGAAGCTTTCTTT. The full variable domain, its missing parts supplied by reference TRBV14 and TRBJ1-1, is EAGVTQFPSHSVIEKGQTVTLRCDPISGHDNLYWYRRVMGKEIKFLLHFVKESKQDESGMPNNRFLAERTGGTYSTLKVQPAELEDSGVYFCASSRFRGESTEAFFGQGTRLTVV.

The V call is TRBV5-1, the J call TRBJ1-1; no firm D call. Trimming left V 4 bases short and J 6 bases short, with 13 bases between. The CDR3 runs to 13 residues. From germline, CDR1 is SGHRS and CDR2 YFSETQ. CDR3 residues: CASSHGPAAEAFF. The CDR3 DNA follows: TGCGCCAGCAGCCACGGACCAGCAGCTGAAGCTTTCTTT.

This clonotype turned up a few times. The chain couples TRBV6-2 or TRBV6-3 to TRBJ2-1; 12 bases match TRBD2. V was clipped by 4 bases and J by 7 bases; unmatched bases: 5. Germline V CDR1 and CDR2: MNHEY, SVGEGT. This CDR3 is 15 amino acids long. CDR3 sequence: CASSWTSGIGNEQFF. DNA for the CDR3: TGTGCCAGCAGTTGGACTAGCGGGATAGGAAATGAGCAGTTCTTC.

This chain links TRBV5-1 with TRBJ2-2; D possibly corresponds to TRBD2 (5 bases). V lost 0 bases to trimming and J lost 6 bases, with 18 bases between them. Per germline, CDR1 SGHRS and CDR2 YFSETQ. This CDR3 has 17 amino acids. DNA for the CDR3: TGCGCCAGCAGCTTGGGAAGACTACCACAAACCGCCGGGGAGCTGTTTTTT. Translated, it gives CASSLGRLPQTAGELFF.

This clonotype was recorded at least ten times. The genes are TRBV27 and TRBJ2-1; perhaps TRBD1 as D (5 bases). The germline V gene encodes CDR1 MNHEY and CDR2 SMNVEV (reference sequence). The CDR3 length is 14 residues. V dropped 3 bases and J dropped 6 bases, with 12 bases sitting between them. The CDR3 DNA sequence: TGTGCCAGCAGTTTCTTGGGGCCGGGCAATGAGCAGTTCTTC. It is translated as CASSFLGPGNEQFF.

V is TRBV5-1 and J is TRBJ2-3; perhaps TRBD1 as D (6 bases). The CDR3 spans 16 residues. Germline lookup yields CDR1 SGHRS and CDR2 YFSETQ. Between the trimmed V and J ends, which lost 0 bases and 1 base, there was a span of 12 bases. DNA of the CDR3: TGCGCCAGCAGCTTGGGGGAGTCAGGGGGCACAGATACGCAGTATTTT. Translation gives CASSLGESGGTDTQYF.

In this sample, this clonotype turned up a few times. J is TRBJ1-5 and V is TRBV10-3, with D unclear. This CDR3 region has 13 residues. V lost 2 bases to trimming and J lost 5 bases, with 7 bases between them. Per germline, CDR1 ENHRY and CDR2 SYGVKD. In nucleotides, the CDR3 is TGTGCCATCAGTGAGATAGCGGATCAGCCCCAGCATTTT. Its translation is CAISEIADQPQHF.